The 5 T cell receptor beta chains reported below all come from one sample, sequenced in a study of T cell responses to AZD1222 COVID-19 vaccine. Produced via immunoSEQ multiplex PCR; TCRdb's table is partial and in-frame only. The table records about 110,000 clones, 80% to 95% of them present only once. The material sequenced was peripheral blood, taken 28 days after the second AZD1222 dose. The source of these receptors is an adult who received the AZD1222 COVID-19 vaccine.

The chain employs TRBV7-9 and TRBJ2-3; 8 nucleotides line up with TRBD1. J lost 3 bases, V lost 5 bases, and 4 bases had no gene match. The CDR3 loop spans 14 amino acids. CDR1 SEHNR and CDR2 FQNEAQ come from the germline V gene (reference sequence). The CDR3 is CASSVGQETDTQYF. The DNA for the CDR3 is TGTGCCAGCAGCGTGGGACAGGAAACAGATACGCAGTATTTT.

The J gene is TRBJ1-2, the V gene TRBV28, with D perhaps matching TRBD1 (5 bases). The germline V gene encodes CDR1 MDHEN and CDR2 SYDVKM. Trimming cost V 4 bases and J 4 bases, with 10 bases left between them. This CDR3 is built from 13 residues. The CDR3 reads CASSSDSGYGYTF. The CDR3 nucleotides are TGTGCCAGCAGTTCAGACAGTGGCTATGGCTACACCTTC.

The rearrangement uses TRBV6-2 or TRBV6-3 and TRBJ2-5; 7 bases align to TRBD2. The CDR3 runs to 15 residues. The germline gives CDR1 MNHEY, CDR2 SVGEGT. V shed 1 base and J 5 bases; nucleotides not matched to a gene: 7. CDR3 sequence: CASSYLTSSQETQYF. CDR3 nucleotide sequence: TGTGCCAGCAGTTACTTGACTAGCAGCCAGGAGACCCAGTACTTC.

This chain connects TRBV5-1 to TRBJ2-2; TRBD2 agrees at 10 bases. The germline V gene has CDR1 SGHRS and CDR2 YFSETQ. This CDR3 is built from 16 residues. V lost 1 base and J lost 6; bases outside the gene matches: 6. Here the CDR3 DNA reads TGCGCCAGCAGCTTGTCTAGCGGGGGCCCTCCCGGGGAGCTGTTTTTT. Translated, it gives CASSLSSGGPPGELFF.

This CDR3 reads CASSPPGVAASGKSTDTQYF. DNA of the CDR3: TGTGCCAGCAGCCCCCCGGGGGTTGCGGCTAGCGGGAAAAGCACAGATACGCAGTATTTT. The V gene is TRBV13, the J gene TRBJ2-3; 9 positions match TRBD2. The CDR3 spans 20 residues. The germline gives CDR1 PRHDT, CDR2 FYEKMQ (reference sequence). Trimming at V came to 5 bases and at J to 0 bases, leaving 18 bases not matched to a gene.